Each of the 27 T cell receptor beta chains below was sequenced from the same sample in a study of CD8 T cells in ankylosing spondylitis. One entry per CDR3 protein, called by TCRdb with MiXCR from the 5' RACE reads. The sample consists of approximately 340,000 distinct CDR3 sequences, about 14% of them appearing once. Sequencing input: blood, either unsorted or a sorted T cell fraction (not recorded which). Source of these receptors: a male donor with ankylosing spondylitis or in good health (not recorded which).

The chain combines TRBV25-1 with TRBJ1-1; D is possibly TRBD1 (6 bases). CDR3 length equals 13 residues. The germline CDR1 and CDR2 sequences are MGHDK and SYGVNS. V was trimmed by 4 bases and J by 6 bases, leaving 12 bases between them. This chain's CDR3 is CASSVGGSAEAFF. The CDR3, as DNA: TGTGCCAGCAGTGTAGGGGGATCGGCTGAAGCTTTCTTT.

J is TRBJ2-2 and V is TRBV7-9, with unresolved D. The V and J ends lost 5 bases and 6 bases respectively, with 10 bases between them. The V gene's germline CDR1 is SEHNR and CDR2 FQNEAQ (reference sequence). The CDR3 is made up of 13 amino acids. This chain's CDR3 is CASSPSVAGELFF. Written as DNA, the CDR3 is TGTGCCAGCAGCCCCTCGGTGGCCGGGGAGCTGTTTTTT.

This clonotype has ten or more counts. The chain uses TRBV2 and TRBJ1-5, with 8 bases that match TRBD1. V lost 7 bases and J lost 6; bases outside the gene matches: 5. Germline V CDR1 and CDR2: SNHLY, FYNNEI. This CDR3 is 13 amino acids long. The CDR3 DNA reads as TGTGCCAGCACCAGACAGGGGAGTCAGCCCCAGCATTTT. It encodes CASTRQGSQPQHF.

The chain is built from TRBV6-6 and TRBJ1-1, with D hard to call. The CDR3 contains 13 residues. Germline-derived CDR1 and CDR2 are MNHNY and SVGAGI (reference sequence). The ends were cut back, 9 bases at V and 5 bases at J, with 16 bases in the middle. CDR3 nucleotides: TGTGCCAGTGTTGGCAGAAGAGGTACTGAAGCTTTCTTT. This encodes CASVGRRGTEAFF.

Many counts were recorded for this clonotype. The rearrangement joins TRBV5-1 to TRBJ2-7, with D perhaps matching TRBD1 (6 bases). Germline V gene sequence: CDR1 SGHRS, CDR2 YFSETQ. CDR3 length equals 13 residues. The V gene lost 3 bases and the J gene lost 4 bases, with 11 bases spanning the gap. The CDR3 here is CASSSTGLYEQYF. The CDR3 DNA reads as TGCGCCAGCAGCTCCACAGGGTTATACGAGCAGTACTTC.

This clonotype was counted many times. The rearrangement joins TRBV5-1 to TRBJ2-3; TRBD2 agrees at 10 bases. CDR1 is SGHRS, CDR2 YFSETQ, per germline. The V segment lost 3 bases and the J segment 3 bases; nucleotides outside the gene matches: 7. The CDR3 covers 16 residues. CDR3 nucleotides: TGCGCCAGCAGCTATGAACCTAGCGGGGGTACAGATACGCAGTATTTT. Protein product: CASSYEPSGGTDTQYF.

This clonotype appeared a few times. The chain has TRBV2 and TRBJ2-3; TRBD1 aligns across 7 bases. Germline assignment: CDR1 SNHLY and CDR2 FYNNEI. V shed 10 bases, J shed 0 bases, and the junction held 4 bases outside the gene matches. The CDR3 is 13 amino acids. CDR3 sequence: CAIQGSSTDTQYF. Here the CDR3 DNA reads TGTGCCATACAGGGGAGTAGCACAGATACGCAGTATTTT.

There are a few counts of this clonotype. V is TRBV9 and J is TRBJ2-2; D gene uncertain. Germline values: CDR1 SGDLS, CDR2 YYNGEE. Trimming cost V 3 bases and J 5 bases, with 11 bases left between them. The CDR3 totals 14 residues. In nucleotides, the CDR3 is TGTGCCAGCAGCGCTCATCCCCAGACCGGGGAGCTGTTTTTT. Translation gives CASSAHPQTGELFF.

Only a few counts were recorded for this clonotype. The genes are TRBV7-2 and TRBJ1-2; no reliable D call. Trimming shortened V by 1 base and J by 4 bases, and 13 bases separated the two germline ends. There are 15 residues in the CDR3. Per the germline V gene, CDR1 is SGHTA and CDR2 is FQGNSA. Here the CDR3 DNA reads TGTGCCAGCAGCTTAGATAGGACCTCGGGCTATGGCTACACCTTC. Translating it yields CASSLDRTSGYGYTF.

This CDR3 is CSVRGVGNSNQPQHF. In DNA form, the CDR3 reads TGCAGCGTTCGAGGGGTAGGAAATAGCAATCAGCCCCAGCATTTT. The chain carries TRBV29-1 and TRBJ1-5; possible D gene TRBD1, 5 bases. This CDR3 spans 15 amino acids. Per germline, CDR1 SQVTM and CDR2 ANQGSEA. Trimming cost V 5 bases and J 0 bases, with 14 bases left between them. Looking up the rest from reference TRBV29-1 and TRBJ1-5 gives the full variable domain: SAVISQKPSRDICQRGTSLTIQCQVDSQVTMMFWYRQQPGQSLTLIATANQGSEATYESGFVIDKFPISRPNLTFSTLTVSNMSPEDSSIYLCSVRGVGNSNQPQHFGDGTRLSIL.

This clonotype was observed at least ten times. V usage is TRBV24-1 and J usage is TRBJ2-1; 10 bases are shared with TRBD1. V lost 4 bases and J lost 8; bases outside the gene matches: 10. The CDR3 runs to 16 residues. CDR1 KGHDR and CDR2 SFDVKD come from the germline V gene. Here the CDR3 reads CATSDRQGASIHEQFF. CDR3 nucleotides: TGTGCCACCAGTGACCGACAGGGGGCGAGTATCCATGAGCAGTTCTTC.

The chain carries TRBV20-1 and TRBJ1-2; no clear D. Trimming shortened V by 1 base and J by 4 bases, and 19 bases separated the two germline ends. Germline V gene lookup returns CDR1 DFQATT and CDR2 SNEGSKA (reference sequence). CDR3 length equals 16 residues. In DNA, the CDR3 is TGCAGTGCTAGAGGCCTCTCCCTTGACGGTGTCTATGGCTACACCTTC. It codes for CSARGLSLDGVYGYTF.

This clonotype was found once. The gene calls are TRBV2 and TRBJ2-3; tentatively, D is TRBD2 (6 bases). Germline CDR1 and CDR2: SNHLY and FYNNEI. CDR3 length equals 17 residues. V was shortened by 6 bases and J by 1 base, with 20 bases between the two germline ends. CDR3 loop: CASRPPLAEGRTDTQYF. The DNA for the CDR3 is TGTGCCAGCAGACCCCCTCTTGCGGAGGGACGCACAGATACGCAGTATTTT.

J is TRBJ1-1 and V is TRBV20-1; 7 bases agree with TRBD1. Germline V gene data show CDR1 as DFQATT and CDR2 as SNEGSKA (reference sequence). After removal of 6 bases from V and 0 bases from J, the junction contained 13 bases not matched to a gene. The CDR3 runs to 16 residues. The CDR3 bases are TGCAGTGCAAATTCGGACAGGTGGCCCATGAACACTGAAGCTTTCTTT. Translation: CSANSDRWPMNTEAFF.

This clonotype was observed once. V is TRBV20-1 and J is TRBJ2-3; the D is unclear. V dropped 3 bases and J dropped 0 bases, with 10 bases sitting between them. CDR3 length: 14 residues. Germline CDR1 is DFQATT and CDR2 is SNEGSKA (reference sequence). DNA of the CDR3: TGCAGTGCTAGCCAGATGTCTAGCACAGATACGCAGTATTTT. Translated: CSASQMSSTDTQYF.

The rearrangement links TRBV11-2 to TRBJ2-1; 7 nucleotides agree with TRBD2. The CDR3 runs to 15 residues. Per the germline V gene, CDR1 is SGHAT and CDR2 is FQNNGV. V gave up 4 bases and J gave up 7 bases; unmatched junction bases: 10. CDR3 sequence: CASSSPTTSTNEQFF. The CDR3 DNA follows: TGTGCCAGCAGCTCTCCAACGACTAGCACTAATGAGCAGTTCTTC.

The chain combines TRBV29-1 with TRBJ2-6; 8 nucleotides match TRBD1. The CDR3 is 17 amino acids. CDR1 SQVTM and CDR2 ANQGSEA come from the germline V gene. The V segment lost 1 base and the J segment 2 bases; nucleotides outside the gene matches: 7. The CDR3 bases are TGCAGCGTTGAAGCCAGGGGGCCGGGGACTGGGGCCAACGTCCTGACTTTC. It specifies CSVEARGPGTGANVLTF. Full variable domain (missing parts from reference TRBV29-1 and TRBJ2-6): SAVISQKPSRDICQRGTSLTIQCQVDSQVTMMFWYRQQPGQSLTLIATANQGSEATYESGFVIDKFPISRPNLTFSTLTVSNMSPEDSSIYLCSVEARGPGTGANVLTFGAGSRLTVL.

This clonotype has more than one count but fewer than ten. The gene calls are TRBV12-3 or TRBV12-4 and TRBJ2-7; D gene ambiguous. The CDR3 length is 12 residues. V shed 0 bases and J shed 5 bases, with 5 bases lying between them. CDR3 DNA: TGTGCCAGCAGTTTAGCGAGAAACGAGCAGTACTTC. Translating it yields CASSLARNEQYF.

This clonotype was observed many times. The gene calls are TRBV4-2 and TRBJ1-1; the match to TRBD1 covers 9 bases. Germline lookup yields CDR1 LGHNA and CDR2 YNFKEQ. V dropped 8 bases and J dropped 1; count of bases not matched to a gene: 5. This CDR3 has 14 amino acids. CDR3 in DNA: TGTGCCAGCCTTCGGACAGGGGAGAACACTGAAGCTTTCTTT. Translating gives CASLRTGENTEAFF.

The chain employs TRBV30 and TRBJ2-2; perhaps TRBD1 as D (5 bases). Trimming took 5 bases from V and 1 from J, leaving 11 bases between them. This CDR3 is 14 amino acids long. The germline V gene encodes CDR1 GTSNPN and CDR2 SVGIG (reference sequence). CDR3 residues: CAWSAGKNTGELFF. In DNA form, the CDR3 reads TGTGCCTGGTCGGCAGGGAAGAACACCGGGGAGCTGTTTTTT.

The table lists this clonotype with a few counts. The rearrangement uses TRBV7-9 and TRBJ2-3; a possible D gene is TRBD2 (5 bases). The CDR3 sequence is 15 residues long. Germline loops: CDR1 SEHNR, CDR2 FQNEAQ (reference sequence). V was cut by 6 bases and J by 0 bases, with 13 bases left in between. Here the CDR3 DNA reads TGTGCCAGCAGGGAAACTAGAACTAGCACAGATACGCAGTATTTT. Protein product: CASRETRTSTDTQYF.

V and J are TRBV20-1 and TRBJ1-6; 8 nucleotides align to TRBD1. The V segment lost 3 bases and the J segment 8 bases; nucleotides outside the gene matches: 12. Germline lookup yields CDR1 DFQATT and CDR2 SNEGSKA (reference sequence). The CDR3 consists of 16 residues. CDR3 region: CSASVTGGTGHSPLHF. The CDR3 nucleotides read TGCAGTGCTAGTGTCACAGGGGGGACAGGCCATTCACCCCTCCACTTT.

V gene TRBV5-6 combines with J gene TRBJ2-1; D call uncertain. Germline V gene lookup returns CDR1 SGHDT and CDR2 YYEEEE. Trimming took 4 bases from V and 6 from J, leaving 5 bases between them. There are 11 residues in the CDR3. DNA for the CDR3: TGTGCCAGCAGCCGGACCAATGAGCAGTTCTTC. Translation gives CASSRTNEQFF.

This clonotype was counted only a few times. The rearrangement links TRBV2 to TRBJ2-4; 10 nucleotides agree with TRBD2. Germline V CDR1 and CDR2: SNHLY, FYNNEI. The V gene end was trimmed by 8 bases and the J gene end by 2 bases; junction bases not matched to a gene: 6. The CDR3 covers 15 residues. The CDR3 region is CASLRTSGSKNIQYF. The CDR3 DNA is TGTGCCAGCCTAAGGACTAGCGGTTCCAAAAACATTCAGTACTTC.

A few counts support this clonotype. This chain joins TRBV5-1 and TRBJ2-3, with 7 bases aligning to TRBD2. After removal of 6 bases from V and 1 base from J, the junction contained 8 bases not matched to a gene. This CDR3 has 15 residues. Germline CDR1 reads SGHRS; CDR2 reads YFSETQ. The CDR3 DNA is TGCGCCAGCACCCCGAGGGGAGGGCGCACAGATACGCAGTATTTT. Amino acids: CASTPRGGRTDTQYF.

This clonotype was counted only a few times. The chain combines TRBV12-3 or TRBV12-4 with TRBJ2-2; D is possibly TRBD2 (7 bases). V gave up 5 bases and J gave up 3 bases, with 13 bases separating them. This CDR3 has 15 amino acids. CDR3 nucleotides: TGTGCCAGCAGTGGGGGGGGGCTATACACCGGGGAGCTGTTTTTT. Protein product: CASSGGGLYTGELFF.

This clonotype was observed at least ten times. The DNA of the CDR3 is TGTGCCAGTAGTACCGGGACAGGGGACTATGGCTACACCTTC. As protein: CASSTGTGDYGYTF. The genes are TRBV19 and TRBJ1-2, with 10 positions matching TRBD1. Germline CDR1 LNHDA, CDR2 SQIVND (reference sequence). The CDR3 consists of 14 residues. Trimming cost V 4 bases and J 3 bases; bases outside gene matches: 2.